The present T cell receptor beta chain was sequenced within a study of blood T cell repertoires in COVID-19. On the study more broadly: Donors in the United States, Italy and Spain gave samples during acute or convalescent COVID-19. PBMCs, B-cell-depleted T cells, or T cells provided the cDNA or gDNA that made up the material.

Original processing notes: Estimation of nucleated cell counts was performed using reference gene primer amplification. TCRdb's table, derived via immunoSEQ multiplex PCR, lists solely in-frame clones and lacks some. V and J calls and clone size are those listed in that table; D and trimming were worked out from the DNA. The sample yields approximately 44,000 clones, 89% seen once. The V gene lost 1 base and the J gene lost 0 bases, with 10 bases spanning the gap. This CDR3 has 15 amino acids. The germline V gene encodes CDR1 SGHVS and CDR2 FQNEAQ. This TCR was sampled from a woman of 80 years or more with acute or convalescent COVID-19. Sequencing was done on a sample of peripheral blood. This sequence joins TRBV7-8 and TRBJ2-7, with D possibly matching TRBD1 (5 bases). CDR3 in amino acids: CASSLGPGISYEQYF. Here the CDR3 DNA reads TGTGCCAGCAGCTTAGGCCCAGGGATCTCCTACGAGCAGTACTTC.